This TCR beta chain was observed in a study of cytomegalovirus exposure and HLA in healthy donors. V was shortened by 10 bases and J by 3 bases, with 8 bases between the two germline ends. Per germline, CDR1 LNHDA and CDR2 SQIVND (reference sequence). The CDR3 extends over 11 amino acids. Amplification used 60 Vbeta primers and 13 Jbeta primers. The protocol was immunoSEQ multiplex PCR, while the TCRdb copy is restricted to in-frame clones and leaves out a portion. The data hold approximately 160,000 clones, with 84% observed a single time. This chain joins TRBV19 and TRBJ2-3; the D is unclear. The clonotype comes from a boy younger than 10 in good health and CMV-seronegative. Sequencing was done on a sample of PBMCs. For the CDR3, the DNA is TGTGCCACTCGAGGAACAGATACGCAGTATTTT. The encoded protein is CATRGTDTQYF.